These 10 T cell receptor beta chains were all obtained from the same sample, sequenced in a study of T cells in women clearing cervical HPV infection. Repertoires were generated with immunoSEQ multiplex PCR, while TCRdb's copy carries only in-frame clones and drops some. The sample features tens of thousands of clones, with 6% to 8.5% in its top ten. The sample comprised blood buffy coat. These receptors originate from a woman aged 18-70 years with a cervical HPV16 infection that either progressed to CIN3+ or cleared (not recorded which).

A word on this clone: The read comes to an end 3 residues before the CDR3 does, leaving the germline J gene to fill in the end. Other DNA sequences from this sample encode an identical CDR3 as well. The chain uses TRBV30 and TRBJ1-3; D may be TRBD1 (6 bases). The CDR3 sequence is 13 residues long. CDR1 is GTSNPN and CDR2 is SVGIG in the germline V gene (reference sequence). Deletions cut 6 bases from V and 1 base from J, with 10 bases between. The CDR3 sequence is CACSTGSGNTIYF. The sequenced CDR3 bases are TGTGCCTGTTCTACAGGGTCTGGAAACACC.

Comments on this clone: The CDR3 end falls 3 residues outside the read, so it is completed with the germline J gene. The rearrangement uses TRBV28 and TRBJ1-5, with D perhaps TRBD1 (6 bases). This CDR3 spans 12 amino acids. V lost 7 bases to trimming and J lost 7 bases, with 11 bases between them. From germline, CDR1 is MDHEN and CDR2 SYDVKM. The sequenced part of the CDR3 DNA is TGTGCCAGCAAACAGGGTGGACAGCCC. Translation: CASKQGGQP. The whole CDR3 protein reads CASKQGGQPQHF. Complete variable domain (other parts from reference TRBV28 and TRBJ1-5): DVKVTQSSRYLVKRTGEKVFLECVQDMDHENMFWYRQDPGLGLRLIYFSYDVKMKEKGDIPEGYSVSREKKERFSLILESASTNQTSMYLCASKQGGQPQHFGDGTRLSIL.

The CDR3 sequence is CACRGQGAYGQYF. The covered CDR3 bases are TGTGCCTGCCGGGGACAGGGGGCCTATGGT. The chain employs TRBV30 and TRBJ2-4, with 12 bases that match TRBD1. The read is 3 residues too short to cover the CDR3 end, so that end is filled in from the germline J gene. CDR1 GTSNPN and CDR2 SVGIG come from the germline V gene (reference sequence). CDR3 length: 13 amino acids. Together with reference TRBV30 and TRBJ2-4, the CDR3 gives the full variable domain: SQTIHQWPATLVQPVGSPLSLECTVEGTSNPNLYWYRQAAGRGLQLLFYSVGIGQISSEVPQNLSASRPQDRQFILSSKKLLLSDSGFYLCACRGQGAYGQYFGAGTRLSVL.

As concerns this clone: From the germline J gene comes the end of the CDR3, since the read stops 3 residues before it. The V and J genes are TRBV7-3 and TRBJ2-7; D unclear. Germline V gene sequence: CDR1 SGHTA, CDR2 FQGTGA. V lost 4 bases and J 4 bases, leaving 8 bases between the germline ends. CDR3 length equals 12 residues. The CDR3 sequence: CASSSQRYEQYF. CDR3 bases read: TGTGCCAGCAGCTCCCAGCGATACGAG.

CDR3 DNA (partial): TGTGCCAGCACCCCGGATCAGGGTAACTATGGC. Amino acid sequence: CASTPDQGNYG. The full CDR3 protein is CASTPDQGNYGYTF. The V gene is TRBV7-6, the J gene TRBJ1-2; possibly TRBD1 for D (5 bases). The observed sequence ends 3 residues before the CDR3 terminus, with the missing tail filled in from the germline J gene. CDR3 length: 14 residues. CDR1 is SGHVS, CDR2 FNYEAQ, per germline. Trimming shortened V by 7 bases and J by 1 base, and 13 bases separated the two germline ends.

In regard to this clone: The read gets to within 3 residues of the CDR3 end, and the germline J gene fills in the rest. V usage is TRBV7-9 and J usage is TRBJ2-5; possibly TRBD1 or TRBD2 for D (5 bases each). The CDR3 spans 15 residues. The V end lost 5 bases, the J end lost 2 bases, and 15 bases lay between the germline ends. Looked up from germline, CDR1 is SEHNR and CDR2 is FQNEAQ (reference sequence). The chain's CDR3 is CASSTSTGGQETQYF. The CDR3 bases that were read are TGTGCCAGCAGCACCTCAACAGGAGGTCAAGAGACC. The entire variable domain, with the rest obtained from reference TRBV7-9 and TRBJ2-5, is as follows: DTGVSQNPRHKITKRGQNVTFRCDPISEHNRLYWYRQTLGQGPEFLTYFQNEAQLEKSRLLSDRFSAERPKGSFSTLEIQRTEQGDSAMYLCASSTSTGGQETQYFGPGTRLLVL.

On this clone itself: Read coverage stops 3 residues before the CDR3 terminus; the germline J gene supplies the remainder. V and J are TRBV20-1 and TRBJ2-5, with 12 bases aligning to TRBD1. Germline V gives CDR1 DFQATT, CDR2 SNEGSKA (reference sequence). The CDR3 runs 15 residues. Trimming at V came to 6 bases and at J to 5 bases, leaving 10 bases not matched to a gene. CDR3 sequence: CSAAPGQGARETQYF. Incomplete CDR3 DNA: TGCAGTGCCGCTCCGGGACAGGGGGCGCGTGAGACC.

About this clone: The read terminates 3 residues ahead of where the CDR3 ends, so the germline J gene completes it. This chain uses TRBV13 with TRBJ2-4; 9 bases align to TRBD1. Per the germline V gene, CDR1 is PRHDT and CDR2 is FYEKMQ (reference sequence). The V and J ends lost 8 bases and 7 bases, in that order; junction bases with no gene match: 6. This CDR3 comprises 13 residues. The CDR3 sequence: CASGNRGLNIQYF. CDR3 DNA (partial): TGTGCCAGCGGAAACAGGGGGCTGAACATT. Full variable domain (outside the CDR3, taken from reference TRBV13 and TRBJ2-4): AAGVIQSPRHLIKEKRETATLKCYPIPRHDTVYWYQQGPGQDPQFLISFYEKMQSDKGSIPDRFSAQQFSDYHSELNMSSLELGDSALYFCASGNRGLNIQYFGAGTRLSVL.

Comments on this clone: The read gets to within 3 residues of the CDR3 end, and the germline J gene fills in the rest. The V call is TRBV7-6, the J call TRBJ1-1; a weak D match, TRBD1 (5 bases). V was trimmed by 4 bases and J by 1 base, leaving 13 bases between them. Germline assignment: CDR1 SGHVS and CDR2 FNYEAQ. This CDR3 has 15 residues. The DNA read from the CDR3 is TGTGCCAGCAGCTGGGGTTCGGGGGGGAACACTGAA. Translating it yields CASSWGSGGNTE. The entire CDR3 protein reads CASSWGSGGNTEAFF.

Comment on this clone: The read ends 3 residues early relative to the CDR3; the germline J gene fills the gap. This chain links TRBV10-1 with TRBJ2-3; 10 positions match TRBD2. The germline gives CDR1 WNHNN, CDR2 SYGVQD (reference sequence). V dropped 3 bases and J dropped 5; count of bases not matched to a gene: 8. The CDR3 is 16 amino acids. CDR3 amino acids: CASSDGSGGQGDTQYF. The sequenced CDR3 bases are TGCGCCAGCAGTGATGGTAGCGGGGGGCAGGGAGATACG.